Following are 27 T cell receptor beta chains from one sample sequenced in a study of post-analysis software for immune sequencing data. Study results and limitations: Patients had higher frequencies than controls of five TRBV segments, including TRBV5-6, TRBV5-1 and TRBV20-1.

Antigens of these TCRs are unknown. Every TCR beta cDNA library bore unique molecular identifiers. TCRdb reanalysed the PCR reads using MiXCR and keeps one entry per CDR3 protein. The data contain roughly 540,000 distinct CDR3 sequences, around a third of them seen just once; the ten biggest clones take up 4.5% to 7.5%. The sequenced sample consisted of blood. The receptors were sampled from a girl aged 2-17 years with multiple sclerosis.

This clonotype was recorded at least ten times. The rearrangement links TRBV5-6 to TRBJ2-1; 11 positions agree with TRBD2. The V gene end was trimmed by 0 bases and the J gene end by 3 bases; junction bases not matched to a gene: 2. CDR1 SGHDT and CDR2 YYEEEE come from the germline V gene. The length of the CDR3 is 16 residues. In DNA form, the CDR3 reads TGTGCCAGCAGCTTGGTAACTAGCGGGGGCTACAATGAGCAGTTCTTC. The encoded protein is CASSLVTSGGYNEQFF. Filled out from reference TRBV5-6 and TRBJ2-1, the complete variable domain reads DAGVTQSPTHLIKTRGQQVTLRCSPKSGHDTVSWYQQALGQGPQFIFQYYEEEERQRGNFPDRFSGHQFPNYSSELNVNALLLGDSALYLCASSLVTSGGYNEQFFGPGTRLTVL.

In this sample, this clonotype turned up a few times. The chain combines TRBV24-1 with TRBJ1-5; unclear D gene. The V end lost 4 bases, the J end lost 1 base, and 10 bases lay between the germline ends. Germline-derived CDR1 and CDR2 are KGHDR and SFDVKD. The CDR3 is made up of 15 amino acids. For the CDR3, the DNA is TGTGCCACCAGTGAAGGGTTGGGGAGCAATCAGCCCCAGCATTTT. Protein sequence: CATSEGLGSNQPQHF.

The chain links TRBV9 to TRBJ2-1, with 8 bases fitting TRBD2. This CDR3 is built from 16 residues. J was trimmed by 5 bases and V by 0 bases; bases with no gene match: 7. CDR1 is SGDLS, CDR2 YYNGEE, per germline. DNA of the CDR3: TGTGCCAGCAGCGTAGCTCCGGGGGGGCCCAACAATGAGCAGTTCTTC. Its protein is CASSVAPGGPNNEQFF.

This clonotype was seen many times. The genes are TRBV6-5 and TRBJ2-5; 12 nucleotides agree with TRBD2. Germline V lookup: CDR1 MNHEY, CDR2 SVGAGI. The CDR3 consists of 16 residues. Losses at the gene ends were 2 bases for V and 6 bases for J; bases not matched to a gene: 7. This CDR3 is CASSYTRTSGAQTQYF. For the CDR3, the DNA is TGTGCCAGCAGTTACACCCGGACTAGCGGGGCCCAGACCCAGTACTTC.

This clonotype was counted a single time. The chain uses TRBV9 and TRBJ2-1, with 15 bases fitting TRBD2. The CDR3 runs 15 residues. The V and J ends lost 5 bases and 8 bases, in that order; junction bases with no gene match: 5. Germline-derived CDR1 and CDR2 are SGDLS and YYNGEE. The CDR3 loop is CASSGLAGGGDEQFF. For the CDR3, the DNA is TGTGCCAGCAGTGGACTAGCGGGAGGGGGTGATGAGCAGTTCTTC.

The chain combines TRBV12-3 or TRBV12-4 with TRBJ1-6; D gene uncertain. Trimming stripped 2 bases from V and 10 bases from J, with 15 bases between. The CDR3 covers 15 residues. CDR3 coding DNA: TGTGCCAGCAGTTTAACTGCCCCGGGAGGGTCACCCCTCCACTTT. This codes for CASSLTAPGGSPLHF.

The chain couples TRBV7-3 to TRBJ2-1; 10 bases fit TRBD2. This CDR3 spans 18 amino acids. Germline V lookup: CDR1 SGHTA, CDR2 FQGTGA. J was trimmed by 0 bases and V by 2 bases; bases with no gene match: 7. CDR3 in amino acids: CASSLRLAGESSYNEQFF. The DNA for the CDR3 is TGTGCCAGCAGCTTACGTCTAGCGGGGGAAAGCTCCTACAATGAGCAGTTCTTC.

This chain joins TRBV2 and TRBJ1-4; weak D call: TRBD1 (6 bases). The CDR3 spans 14 residues. Germline assignment: CDR1 SNHLY and CDR2 FYNNEI. The CDR3 nucleotides are TGTGCAGTTCATAAACAGGGAACTAATGAAAAACTGTTTTTT. Amino acid sequence: CAVHKQGTNEKLFF.

This clonotype was detected only a few times. An end of the junction does not agree with germline; a read error may underlie this. The chain couples TRBV27 to TRBJ2-3, with 9 bases aligning to TRBD2. The germline CDR1 and CDR2 sequences are MNHEY and SMNVEV (reference sequence). The CDR3 sequence is 14 residues long. The CDR3 spells CASGLAGATDTQYF. CDR3 coding DNA: TGTGCCAGCGGTTTAGCGGGGGCCACAGATACGCAGTATTTT.

This clonotype has only a few counts. The chain recombines TRBV5-1 with TRBJ2-7; D remains ambiguous. The germline V gene has CDR1 SGHRS and CDR2 YFSETQ. The CDR3 sequence is 14 residues long. V shed 0 bases and J shed 0 bases, with 7 bases lying between them. The CDR3 DNA is TGCGCCAGCAGCTTGGGTAGGGACTCCTACGAGCAGTACTTC. This translates into CASSLGRDSYEQYF.

V usage is TRBV20-1 and J usage is TRBJ1-2; TRBD1 matches at 8 bases. Germline CDR1 and CDR2: DFQATT and SNEGSKA (reference sequence). This CDR3 comprises 14 residues. V dropped 5 bases and J dropped 2; count of bases not matched to a gene: 7. The CDR3 loop is CSADDRGANYGYTF. CDR3 DNA: TGCAGTGCTGATGACAGGGGCGCAAACTATGGCTACACCTTC.

CDR3 protein: CASSSQGVVYGYTF. DNA for the CDR3: TGTGCCAGCAGTTCACAGGGCGTTGTGTATGGCTACACCTTC. The genes are TRBV12-3 or TRBV12-4 and TRBJ1-2, with a possible D match to TRBD1 (6 bases). The V end was cut by 4 bases, the J end by 5 bases, with 14 bases between. The CDR3 runs to 14 residues.

The J gene is TRBJ2-2, the V gene TRBV5-5; D unresolved. The germline CDR1 and CDR2 sequences are SGHKS and YYEKEE (reference sequence). The V end lost 0 bases, the J end lost 6 bases, and 3 bases lay between the germline ends. CDR3 length equals 12 residues. This CDR3 is CASSLVAGELFF. CDR3 DNA: TGTGCCAGCAGCTTGGTGGCCGGGGAGCTGTTTTTT.

The chain is built from TRBV4-2 and TRBJ1-5; D ambiguous. CDR1 is LGHNA, CDR2 YNFKEQ, per germline. V gave up 1 base and J gave up 8 bases, with 18 bases separating them. This CDR3 region has 16 residues. CDR3 sequence: CASSQVKGPLGEPQHF. The CDR3 region has the DNA TGTGCCAGCAGCCAAGTCAAAGGCCCGTTGGGTGAGCCCCAGCATTTT.

The chain combines TRBV12-3 or TRBV12-4 with TRBJ2-7; perhaps TRBD2 as D (6 bases). The CDR3 is 12 residues long. V lost 5 bases, J lost 8 bases, and 13 bases lay in between. CDR3 nucleotides: TGTGCCAGCAGTCGGGACTTTCCCCAGCAGTACTTC. This encodes CASSRDFPQQYF.

This clonotype was counted only a few times. The J gene is TRBJ2-5, the V gene TRBV10-3; D perhaps matches TRBD1 (6 bases). The tail of the sequence fits TRBJ2-7 better, so the J call may be wrong. The CDR3 extends over 12 amino acids. Germline loops: CDR1 ENHRY, CDR2 SYGVKD. The CDR3 region has the DNA TGTGCCATCAGTCTGACAGGCGACGAGCAGTACTTC. Translation: CAISLTGDEQYF.

There are a few counts of this clonotype. This chain links TRBV5-1 with TRBJ2-3; perhaps TRBD2 as D (6 bases). V dropped 4 bases and J dropped 1 base, with 16 bases sitting between them. CDR3 length: 16 amino acids. Germline V gives CDR1 SGHRS, CDR2 YFSETQ. The CDR3 is CASSRLGGAGTDTQYF. CDR3 DNA sequence: TGCGCCAGCAGCCGCCTGGGCGGGGCCGGCACAGATACGCAGTATTTT.

This clonotype was detected many times. The CDR3 DNA is TGCAGTGCTAGGAGAAGAGTGGTGCGGCACAATGAGCAGTTCTTC. It encodes CSARRRVVRHNEQFF. V is TRBV20-1 and J is TRBJ2-1; D is uncertain. The CDR3 extends over 15 amino acids. V was shortened by 3 bases and J by 5 bases, with 17 bases between the two germline ends. CDR1 and CDR2 from the germline V gene are DFQATT and SNEGSKA (reference sequence).

This clonotype was seen a few times. DNA for the CDR3: TGCAGTGCTGGGGGACCCGGGACTAGCCCCCTCCGCGACGAGCAGTACTTC. Translated: CSAGGPGTSPLRDEQYF. The rearrangement joins TRBV20-1 to TRBJ2-5; TRBD2 matches 9 bases. The DNA end is a closer match to TRBJ2-7, so the J assignment may be wrong. The CDR3 runs to 17 residues. The V gene's germline CDR1 is DFQATT and CDR2 SNEGSKA (reference sequence).

This chain links TRBV4-1 with TRBJ1-1; no clear D gene. Deletions cut 1 base from V and 0 bases from J, with 9 bases between. Germline lookup yields CDR1 MGHRA and CDR2 YSYEKL. The CDR3 covers 15 residues. For the CDR3, the DNA is TGCGCCAGCAGCCAAGCTGGGTCGTTGAACACTGAAGCTTTCTTT. This sequence encodes CASSQAGSLNTEAFF.

A remark on this clonotype: A much larger clone sits a single nucleotide away, making a read error possible. The V and J genes are TRBV6-1 and TRBJ2-7; no clear D. The CDR3 is 11 amino acids. CDR1 MNHNS and CDR2 SASEGT come from the germline V gene. The CDR3 nucleotides are TGTGCCAGCAGTGTAACCTACGGGCAGTACTTC. It yields the protein CASSVTYGQYF.

The V gene is TRBV28, the J gene TRBJ1-2; D is unresolved. Trimming shortened V by 3 bases and J by 7 bases, and 12 bases separated the two germline ends. The germline gives CDR1 MDHEN, CDR2 SYDVKM. The CDR3 extends over 13 amino acids. CDR3 protein: CASSLEGTRGYTF. Written as DNA, the CDR3 is TGTGCCAGCAGTTTGGAGGGCACCCGTGGCTACACCTTC.

V gene TRBV2 combines with J gene TRBJ1-2; 7 positions agree with TRBD1. Germline CDR1 is SNHLY and CDR2 is FYNNEI. V lost 7 bases to trimming and J lost 2 bases; unmatched junction nucleotides: 4. The CDR3 has 13 residues. As DNA, the CDR3 is TGTGCCAGCACAGAGGGACAGAACTATGGCTACACCTTC. Protein: CASTEGQNYGYTF.

The V call is TRBV4-1, the J call TRBJ1-4; D unresolved. This CDR3 has 14 residues. V was cut by 0 bases and J by 5 bases, with 7 bases left in between. CDR1 is MGHRA, CDR2 YSYEKL, per germline. This CDR3 is CASSQDPGNEKLFF. For the CDR3, the DNA is TGCGCCAGCAGCCAAGATCCCGGGAATGAAAAACTGTTTTTT.

This clonotype was seen only once. An end of the junction does not agree with germline; a read error may underlie this. This chain uses TRBV25-1 with TRBJ1-4; 7 bases fit TRBD1. Germline V CDR1 and CDR2: MGHDK, SYGVNS. This CDR3 has 16 residues. CDR3 residues: CASSPPPTGTNEKLFF. The CDR3 bases are TGTGCCAGCAGTCCTCCCCCGACAGGGACTAATGAGAAACTGTTTTTT.

The V and J genes are TRBV12-5 and TRBJ1-5; no firm D call. The CDR3 is 14 residues long. The V end was cut by 3 bases, the J end by 0 bases, with 6 bases between. Germline V lookup: CDR1 LGHNT, CDR2 FRNRAP. The CDR3 reads CASGFSYSNQPQHF. Written as DNA, the CDR3 is TGTGCTAGTGGTTTTTCTTATAGCAATCAGCCCCAGCATTTT.

Only a few counts were recorded for this clonotype. This CDR3 reads CASSFLRDQETQYF. CDR3 nucleotide sequence: TGTGCCAGCAGTTTTTTGCGGGACCAAGAGACCCAGTACTTC. The chain links TRBV12-3 or TRBV12-4 to TRBJ2-5, with a possible D match to TRBD2 (5 bases). The CDR3 runs 14 residues. Trimming cost V 3 bases and J 0 bases, with 8 bases left between them.